A single sample is the source of the 20 T cell receptor beta chains below, sequenced in a study of blood T cells in healthy people across ages. Sample-barcoded 5' priming and a J-beta primer mix drove a second PCR of about 6 to 12 cycles. TCRdb analysed the 5' RACE reads with MiXCR anew, one entry per CDR3 protein. In the table there are 910,000 or so distinct CDR3 sequences, roughly 51% of which are singletons. The sequenced material came from blood. The receptors derive from an older woman in good health.

J is TRBJ2-7 and V is TRBV20-1; 9 positions match TRBD1. The CDR3 totals 14 residues. Germline lookup yields CDR1 DFQATT and CDR2 SNEGSKA (reference sequence). V lost 2 bases to trimming and J lost 3 bases; unmatched junction nucleotides: 5. CDR3 amino acids: CSARKPGQGYEQYF. CDR3 nucleotides: TGCAGTGCTAGAAAGCCGGGACAGGGCTACGAGCAGTACTTC.

This clonotype was observed a few times. This chain links TRBV20-1 with TRBJ1-2; D not resolved. The V end was cut by 6 bases, the J end by 3 bases, with 11 bases between. This CDR3 is 12 amino acids long. The germline CDR1 and CDR2 sequences are DFQATT and SNEGSKA (reference sequence). The chain's CDR3 is CSAGDRDYGYTF. CDR3 in DNA: TGCAGTGCGGGAGATAGGGACTATGGCTACACCTTC.

The rearrangement joins TRBV20-1 to TRBJ2-5, with D tentatively TRBD2 (6 bases). The CDR3 runs to 13 residues. Germline lookup yields CDR1 DFQATT and CDR2 SNEGSKA (reference sequence). V lost 2 bases and J 5 bases, leaving 12 bases between the germline ends. CDR3 in DNA: TGCAGTGCTAGAAGGAGGGCCTTTGAGACCCAGTACTTC. This sequence encodes CSARRRAFETQYF.

This clonotype has more than one count but fewer than ten. The chain has TRBV6-2 or TRBV6-3 and TRBJ2-5; 8 positions agree with TRBD1. The CDR3 totals 14 residues. The V segment lost 7 bases and the J segment 5 bases; nucleotides outside the gene matches: 9. The germline gives CDR1 MNHEY, CDR2 SVGEGT. The CDR3 loop is CASTLQGATETQYF. The CDR3 DNA reads TGTGCCAGCACCTTGCAGGGGGCGACGGAGACCCAGTACTTC.

CDR3 in amino acids: CASSLPDHRGRGEKLFF. As DNA, the CDR3 is TGCGCCAGCAGCCTTCCGGACCACAGGGGGCGCGGAGAAAAACTGTTTTTT. The rearrangement uses TRBV4-1 and TRBJ1-4; 9 bases fit TRBD1. CDR1 is MGHRA, CDR2 YSYEKL, per germline. V dropped 4 bases and J dropped 8; count of bases not matched to a gene: 14. The CDR3 contains 17 residues.

This clonotype was picked up a small number of times. The V call is TRBV4-1, the J call TRBJ2-1; 8 bases align to TRBD1. CDR3 length equals 15 residues. The germline CDR1 and CDR2 sequences are MGHRA and YSYEKL. After removal of 3 bases from V and 6 bases from J, the junction contained 7 bases not matched to a gene. The CDR3, as DNA: TGCGCCAGCAGCCATCACGGGACAGGTCTCAATGAGCAGTTCTTC. Its protein product is CASSHHGTGLNEQFF.

V and J are TRBV7-9 and TRBJ1-6; 11 bases match TRBD1. CDR3 length: 15 residues. V trimming: 0 bases; J trimming: 9 bases; junction bases outside the gene matches: 1. The germline V gene has CDR1 SEHNR and CDR2 FQNEAQ (reference sequence). CDR3 coding DNA: TGTGCCAGCAGCTTAGCGGGACAGGGGGGTTCACCCCTCCACTTT. Protein: CASSLAGQGGSPLHF.

The rearrangement links TRBV6-5 to TRBJ2-7; D is possibly TRBD1 or TRBD2 (5 bases each). Germline values: CDR1 MNHEY, CDR2 SVGAGI. Trimming removed 4 bases at V and 2 bases at J, with 15 bases between. The CDR3 has 15 residues. The CDR3 reads CASSSTRDAAYEQYF. CDR3 coding DNA: TGTGCCAGCAGTTCAACCCGGGACGCTGCCTACGAGCAGTACTTC.

This clonotype turned up a few times. The rearrangement uses TRBV29-1 and TRBJ1-6, with a possible D match to TRBD1 (6 bases). Trimming left V 6 bases short and J 7 bases short, with 16 bases between. Germline values: CDR1 SQVTM, CDR2 ANQGSEA. CDR3 length: 14 residues. The CDR3 DNA reads TGCAGCGTAGCCCACGGGGGCCCGAATTCACCCCTCCACTTT. It translates to CSVAHGGPNSPLHF.

This chain uses TRBV10-3 with TRBJ2-7; TRBD2 agrees at 7 bases. The length of the CDR3 is 14 residues. Germline V lookup: CDR1 ENHRY, CDR2 SYGVKD. V lost 4 bases and J lost 4; bases outside the gene matches: 7. The CDR3 sequence: CAISATERGYEQYF. CDR3 DNA: TGTGCCATCAGTGCAACCGAGCGGGGTTACGAGCAGTACTTC.

This clonotype was observed once. V usage is TRBV6-5 and J usage is TRBJ2-5; TRBD1 might be the D (6 bases). Germline V gene lookup returns CDR1 MNHEY and CDR2 SVGAGI. The CDR3 length is 14 residues. With 6 bases removed from V and 5 bases from J, the gap between germline ends came to 16 bases. CDR3 loop: CASRTPGQPETQYF. In DNA form, the CDR3 reads TGTGCCAGCAGGACCCCGGGACAACCGGAGACCCAGTACTTC.

This clonotype was detected only a few times. The rearrangement uses TRBV13 and TRBJ2-3; no clear D. Germline values: CDR1 PRHDT, CDR2 FYEKMQ (reference sequence). The CDR3 extends over 16 amino acids. Trimming stripped 3 bases from V and 0 bases from J, with 13 bases between. The CDR3 region has the DNA TGTGCCAGCAGCTTGGCGGATATAACTAGCACAGATACGCAGTATTTT. Protein sequence: CASSLADITSTDTQYF.

This chain links TRBV6-6 with TRBJ2-7, with D perhaps matching TRBD1 (6 bases). Looked up from germline, CDR1 is MNHNY and CDR2 is SVGAGI (reference sequence). This CDR3 comprises 14 residues. V gave up 4 bases and J gave up 5 bases, with 15 bases separating them. The CDR3 nucleotides are TGTGCCAGCAGTTCGGCACAGGGTAGCCACGAGCAGTACTTC. Translating gives CASSSAQGSHEQYF.

In its sample, this clonotype was seen a few times. The rearrangement joins TRBV27 to TRBJ2-7; D unresolved. Trimming removed 7 bases from V and 7 bases from J, with 14 bases in between. Per the germline V gene, CDR1 is MNHEY and CDR2 is SMNVEV (reference sequence). The CDR3 has 12 amino acids. The CDR3 DNA is TGTGCCAGCAACCGTCCAGGCCAAGAGCAGTACTTC. Its translation: CASNRPGQEQYF.

V is TRBV27 and J is TRBJ2-7; 14 bases line up with TRBD2. The CDR3 spans 13 residues. Germline V gene lookup returns CDR1 MNHEY and CDR2 SMNVEV (reference sequence). V dropped 6 bases and J dropped 7; count of bases not matched to a gene: 2. The CDR3 DNA follows: TGTGCCAGCAGGACTAGCGGGAGGGTTGAGCAGTACTTC. Protein: CASRTSGRVEQYF.

The J gene is TRBJ2-3, the V gene TRBV12-3 or TRBV12-4, with 11 bases fitting TRBD1. With V trimmed by 4 bases and J by 2 bases, 5 bases remained unmatched. This CDR3 comprises 16 residues. The CDR3 region has the DNA TGTGCCAGCAGTTCCTGGACAGGGGGCAACACAGATACGCAGTATTTT. Translating it yields CASSSWTGGNTDTQYF.

There are many counts of this clonotype. The genes are TRBV11-3 and TRBJ2-1; D gene uncertain. There are 15 residues in the CDR3. V gave up 5 bases and J gave up 7 bases, with 18 bases separating them. Per the germline V gene, CDR1 is SGHNT and CDR2 is YENEEA. Here the CDR3 DNA reads TGTGCCAGCAGCCCCCGTTCGGCTGGAATGAATGAGCAGTTCTTC. This encodes CASSPRSAGMNEQFF.

The chain employs TRBV2 and TRBJ1-5; a weak D match, TRBD1 (6 bases). From germline, CDR1 is SNHLY and CDR2 FYNNEI. Trimming stripped 4 bases from V and 6 bases from J, with 22 bases between. The CDR3 has 17 amino acids. The chain's CDR3 is CASSGAGAGVGIQPQHF. The CDR3 DNA reads TGTGCCAGCAGTGGGGCGGGGGCGGGGGTCGGGATTCAGCCCCAGCATTTT.

The sample holds a few counts of this clonotype. This chain uses TRBV20-1 with TRBJ2-3; D might be TRBD1 (5 bases). The CDR3 is 16 amino acids. Germline values: CDR1 DFQATT, CDR2 SNEGSKA (reference sequence). V was clipped by 6 bases and J by 3 bases, with 22 bases between them. The CDR3 loop reads CSAAPRQGAATDTQYF. The CDR3 DNA sequence: TGCAGTGCCGCCCCCCGGCAGGGTGCAGCAACAGATACGCAGTATTTT.

This clonotype has just a few counts. This chain uses TRBV4-1 with TRBJ2-5; D not certain. Deletions cut 4 bases from V and 3 bases from J, with 12 bases between. The CDR3 length is 14 residues. Germline V gene lookup returns CDR1 MGHRA and CDR2 YSYEKL. The CDR3 region is CASSPNGHKETQYF. The CDR3, as DNA: TGCGCCAGCAGCCCTAACGGCCACAAAGAGACCCAGTACTTC.